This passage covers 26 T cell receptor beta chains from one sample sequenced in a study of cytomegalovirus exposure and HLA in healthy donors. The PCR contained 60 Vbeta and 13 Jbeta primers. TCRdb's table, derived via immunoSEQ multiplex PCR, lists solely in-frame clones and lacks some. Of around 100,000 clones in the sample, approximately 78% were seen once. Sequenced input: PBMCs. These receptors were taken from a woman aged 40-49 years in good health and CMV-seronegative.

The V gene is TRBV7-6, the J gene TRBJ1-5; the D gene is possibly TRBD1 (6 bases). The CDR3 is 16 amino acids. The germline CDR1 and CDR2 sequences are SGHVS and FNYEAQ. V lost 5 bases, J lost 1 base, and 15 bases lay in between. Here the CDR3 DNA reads TGTGCCAGCAGCCAGGAACAGGGAGGGAGCAATCAGCCCCAGCATTTT. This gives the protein CASSQEQGGSNQPQHF.

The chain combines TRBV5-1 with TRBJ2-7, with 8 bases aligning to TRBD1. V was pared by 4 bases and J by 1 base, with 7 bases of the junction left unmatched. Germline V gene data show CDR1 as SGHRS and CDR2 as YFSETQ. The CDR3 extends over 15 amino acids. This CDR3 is CASSPRQGPSYEQYF. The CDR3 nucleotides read TGCGCCAGCAGCCCTAGACAGGGGCCATCCTACGAGCAGTACTTC.

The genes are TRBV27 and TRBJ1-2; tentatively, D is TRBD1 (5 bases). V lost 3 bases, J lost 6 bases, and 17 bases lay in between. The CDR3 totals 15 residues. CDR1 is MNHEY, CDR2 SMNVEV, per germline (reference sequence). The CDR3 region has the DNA TGTGCCAGCAGTTTGGGGCAGGGATTTCATGATGGCTACACCTTC. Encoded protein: CASSLGQGFHDGYTF.

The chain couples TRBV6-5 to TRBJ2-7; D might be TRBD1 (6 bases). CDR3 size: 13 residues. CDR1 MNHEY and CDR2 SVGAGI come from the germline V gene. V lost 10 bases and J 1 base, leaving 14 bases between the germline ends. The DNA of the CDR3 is TGTGCCACCACCGGGACACATTCCTACGAGCAGTACTTC. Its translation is CATTGTHSYEQYF.

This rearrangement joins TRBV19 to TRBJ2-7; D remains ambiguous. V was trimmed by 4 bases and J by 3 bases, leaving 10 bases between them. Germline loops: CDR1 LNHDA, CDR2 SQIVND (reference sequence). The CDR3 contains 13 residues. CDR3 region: CASSTRPFYEQYF. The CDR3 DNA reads TGTGCCAGTAGTACTCGTCCCTTCTACGAGCAGTACTTC. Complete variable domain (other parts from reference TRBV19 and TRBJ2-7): DGGITQSPKYLFRKEGQNVTLSCEQNLNHDAMYWYRQDPGQGLRLIYYSQIVNDFQKGDIAEGYSVSREKKESFPLTVTSAQKNPTAFYLCASSTRPFYEQYFGPGTRLTVT.

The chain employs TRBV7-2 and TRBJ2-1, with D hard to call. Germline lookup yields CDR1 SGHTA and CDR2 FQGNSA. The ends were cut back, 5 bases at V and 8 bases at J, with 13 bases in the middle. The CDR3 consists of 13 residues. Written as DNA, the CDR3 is TGTGCCAGCAGCCGAGAGTGGTTGGATGAGCAGTTCTTC. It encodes CASSREWLDEQFF.

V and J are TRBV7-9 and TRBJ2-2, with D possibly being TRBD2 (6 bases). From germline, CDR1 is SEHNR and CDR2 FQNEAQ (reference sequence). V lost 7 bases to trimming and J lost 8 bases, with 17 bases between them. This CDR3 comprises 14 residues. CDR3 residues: CASTHSGEVGELFF. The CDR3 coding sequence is TGTGCCAGCACCCATTCGGGAGAAGTGGGGGAGCTGTTTTTT.

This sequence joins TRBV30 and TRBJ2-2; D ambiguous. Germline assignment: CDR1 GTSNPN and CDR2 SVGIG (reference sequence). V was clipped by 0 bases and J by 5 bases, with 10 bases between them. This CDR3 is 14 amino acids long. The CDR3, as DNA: TGTGCCTGGAGTGTACAGTTAAGAACCGGGGAGCTGTTTTTT. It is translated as CAWSVQLRTGELFF.

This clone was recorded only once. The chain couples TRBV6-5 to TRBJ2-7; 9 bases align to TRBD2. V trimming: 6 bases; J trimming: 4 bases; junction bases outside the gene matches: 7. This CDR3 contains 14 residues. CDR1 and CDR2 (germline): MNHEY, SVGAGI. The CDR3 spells CASSPWTSDYEQYF. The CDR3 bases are TGTGCCAGCAGCCCTTGGACTAGCGATTACGAGCAGTACTTC.

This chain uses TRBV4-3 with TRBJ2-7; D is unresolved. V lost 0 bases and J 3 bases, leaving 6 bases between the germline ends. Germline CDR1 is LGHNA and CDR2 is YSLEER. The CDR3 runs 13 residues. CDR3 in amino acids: CASSQDTVYEQYF. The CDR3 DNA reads TGCGCCAGCAGCCAAGATACAGTCTACGAGCAGTACTTC.

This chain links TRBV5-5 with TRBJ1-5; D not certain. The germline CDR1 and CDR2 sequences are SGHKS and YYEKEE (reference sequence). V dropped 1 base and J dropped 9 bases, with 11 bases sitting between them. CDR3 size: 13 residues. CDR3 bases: TGTGCCAGCAGCTTGTTGGTTGCGCGGCCCCAGCATTTT. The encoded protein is CASSLLVARPQHF.

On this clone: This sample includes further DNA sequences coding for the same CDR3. This chain's CDR3 is CASSESGSSYNEQFF. In nucleotides, the CDR3 is TGTGCCAGCAGCGAAAGCGGGAGTTCCTACAATGAGCAGTTCTTC. The chain links TRBV9 to TRBJ2-1; 8 bases line up with TRBD2. The CDR3 length is 15 residues. Germline V gives CDR1 SGDLS, CDR2 YYNGEE. V gave up 3 bases and J gave up 1 base; unmatched junction bases: 3.

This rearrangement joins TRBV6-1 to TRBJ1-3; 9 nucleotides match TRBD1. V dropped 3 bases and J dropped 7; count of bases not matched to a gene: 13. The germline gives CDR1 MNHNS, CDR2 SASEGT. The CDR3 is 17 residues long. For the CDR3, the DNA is TGTGCCAGCAGTGAGTCTGGACAGGGGACCTACGCGAACACCATATATTTT. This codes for CASSESGQGTYANTIYF.

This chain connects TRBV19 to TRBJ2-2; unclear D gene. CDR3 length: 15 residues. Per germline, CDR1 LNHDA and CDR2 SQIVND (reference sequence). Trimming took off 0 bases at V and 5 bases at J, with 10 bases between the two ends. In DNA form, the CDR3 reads TGTGCCAGTAGTATAGAGAAGTTGGCAACCGGGGAGCTGTTTTTT. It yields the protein CASSIEKLATGELFF.

The chain's CDR3 is CAILPGHSSYEQYF. The CDR3 nucleotides are TGTGCCATCCTCCCGGGACATAGCTCCTACGAGCAGTACTTC. V is TRBV28 and J is TRBJ2-7, with D tentatively TRBD1 (6 bases). The germline V gene has CDR1 MDHEN and CDR2 SYDVKM. The CDR3 sequence is 14 residues long. V shed 10 bases and J shed 0 bases, with 16 bases lying between them.

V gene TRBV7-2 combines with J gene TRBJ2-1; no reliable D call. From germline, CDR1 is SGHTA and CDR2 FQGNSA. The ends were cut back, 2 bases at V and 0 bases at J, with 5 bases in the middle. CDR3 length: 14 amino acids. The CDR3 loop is CASSLIRSYNEQFF. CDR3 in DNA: TGTGCCAGCAGCTTAATTCGCTCCTACAATGAGCAGTTCTTC.

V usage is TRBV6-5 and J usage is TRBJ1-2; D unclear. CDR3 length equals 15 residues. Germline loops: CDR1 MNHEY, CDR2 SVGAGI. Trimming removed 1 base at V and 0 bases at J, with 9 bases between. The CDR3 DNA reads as TGTGCCAGCAGTTACTTGGGCGCAGCTAACTATGGCTACACCTTC. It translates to CASSYLGAANYGYTF.

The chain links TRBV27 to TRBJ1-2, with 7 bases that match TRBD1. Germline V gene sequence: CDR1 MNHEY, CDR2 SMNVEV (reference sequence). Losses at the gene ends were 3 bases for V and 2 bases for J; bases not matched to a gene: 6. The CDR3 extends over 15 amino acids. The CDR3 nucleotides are TGTGCCAGCAGTTTCCCTCCGGGACAGAACTATGGCTACACCTTC. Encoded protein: CASSFPPGQNYGYTF.

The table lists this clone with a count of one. The CDR3: CASSGSVRVNDEQFF. The CDR3 nucleotides read TGTGCCAGCAGTGGATCGGTTCGGGTAAACGATGAGCAGTTCTTC. The rearrangement joins TRBV6-1 to TRBJ2-1; D call uncertain. CDR3 length: 15 residues. The germline CDR1 and CDR2 sequences are MNHNS and SASEGT. V lost 4 bases to trimming and J lost 8 bases, with 18 bases between them.

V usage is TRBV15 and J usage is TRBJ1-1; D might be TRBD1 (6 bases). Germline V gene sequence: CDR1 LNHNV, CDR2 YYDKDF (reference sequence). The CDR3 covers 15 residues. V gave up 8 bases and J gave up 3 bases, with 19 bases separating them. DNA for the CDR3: TGTGCCACCGGGAAAGATGAGGGGGGGCACACTGAAGCTTTCTTT. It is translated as CATGKDEGGHTEAFF.

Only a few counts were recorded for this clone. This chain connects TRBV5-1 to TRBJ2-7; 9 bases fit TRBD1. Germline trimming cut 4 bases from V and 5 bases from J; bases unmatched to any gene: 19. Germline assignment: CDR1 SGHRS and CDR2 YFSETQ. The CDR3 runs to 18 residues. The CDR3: CASSLQGSPGTGKDEQYF. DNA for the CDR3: TGCGCCAGCAGCCTCCAGGGGTCCCCCGGGACAGGGAAGGACGAGCAGTACTTC.

For the CDR3, the DNA is TGTGCCAGCAGTGGAGACCGGGACATGTACAATGAGCAGTTCTTC. Translating gives CASSGDRDMYNEQFF. The V call is TRBV6-5, the J call TRBJ2-1; TRBD1 is a possible D gene (6 bases). With 5 bases removed from V and 4 bases from J, the gap between germline ends came to 15 bases. Germline V CDR1 and CDR2: MNHEY, SVGAGI. The CDR3 runs 15 residues.

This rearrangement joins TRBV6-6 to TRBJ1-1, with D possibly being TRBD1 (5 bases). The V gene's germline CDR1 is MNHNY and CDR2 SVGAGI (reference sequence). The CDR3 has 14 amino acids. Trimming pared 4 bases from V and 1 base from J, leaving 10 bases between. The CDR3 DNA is TGTGCCAGCAGTTCGCAGGGAAGGAACACTGAAGCTTTCTTT. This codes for CASSSQGRNTEAFF.

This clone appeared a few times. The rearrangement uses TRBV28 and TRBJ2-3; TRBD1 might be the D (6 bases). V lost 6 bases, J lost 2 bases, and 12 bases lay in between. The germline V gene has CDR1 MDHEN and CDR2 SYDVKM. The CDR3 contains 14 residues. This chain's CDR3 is CASRGQRVTDTQYF. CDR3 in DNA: TGTGCCAGCAGAGGACAGCGAGTCACAGATACGCAGTATTTT. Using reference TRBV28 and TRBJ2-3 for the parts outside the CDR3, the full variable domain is DVKVTQSSRYLVKRTGEKVFLECVQDMDHENMFWYRQDPGLGLRLIYFSYDVKMKEKGDIPEGYSVSREKKERFSLILESASTNQTSMYLCASRGQRVTDTQYFGPGTRLTVL.

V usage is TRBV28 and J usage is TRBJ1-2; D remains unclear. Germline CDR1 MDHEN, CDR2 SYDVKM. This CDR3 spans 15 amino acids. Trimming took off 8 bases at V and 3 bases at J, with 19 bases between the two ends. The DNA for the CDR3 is TGTGCCAGCGCCCCCTGGGGAGGAATTGACTATGGCTACACCTTC. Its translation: CASAPWGGIDYGYTF.

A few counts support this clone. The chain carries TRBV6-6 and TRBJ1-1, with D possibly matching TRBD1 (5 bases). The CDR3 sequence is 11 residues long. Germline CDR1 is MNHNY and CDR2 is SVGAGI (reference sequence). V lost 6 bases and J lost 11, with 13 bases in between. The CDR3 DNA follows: TGTGCCAGCAGAGCAGGGTTATTGGCTTTCTTT. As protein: CASRAGLLAFF.